This T cell receptor beta chain was recorded in a study of blood T cells in healthy people across ages. It was with a sample-barcoded 5' primer and a J-beta primer mix that a second PCR of about 6 to 12 cycles was run. Carrying 12 random nucleotides, a template-switch adaptor labeled each individual cDNA molecule. TCRdb independently ran MiXCR on the 5' RACE reads; one entry per CDR3 protein. The table has around 990,000 distinct CDR3 sequences, about 23% seen once; the top ten hold 0.65% to 0.95%. This CDR3 contains 12 residues. Germline assignment: CDR1 SEHNR and CDR2 FQNEAQ (reference sequence). Deletions cut 2 bases from V and 6 bases from J, with 7 bases between. The individuals who served as donors were healthy Caucasians living in Russia, aged roughly 6 to 95. These data were also filed under a second study, of T cells of mothers and their children. That study adds: Material was donated by three healthy Caucasian mothers and their six children.

The clonotype was recovered from a girl between 2 and 10 years old in good health. Source material: blood. This chain joins TRBV7-9 and TRBJ1-2; no clear D gene. The DNA of the CDR3 is TGTGCCAGCAGCTTATATCTCGATGGCTACACCTTC. Its translation is CASSLYLDGYTF.